The 14 T cell receptor beta chains below were found in one sample sequenced in a study of CD8 T cells in ankylosing spondylitis. TCRdb recomputed calls from the 5' RACE reads with MiXCR, one row per CDR3 protein. Of about 39,000 distinct CDR3 sequences in the sample, 3% to 3.5% are singletons; the top ten hold 2.5% to 3%. Sequenced input: blood, either unsorted or a sorted T cell fraction (not recorded which). Receptors originate from a male donor with ankylosing spondylitis or in good health (not recorded which).

This clonotype was seen repeatedly, ten times or more. The chain has TRBV9 and TRBJ1-5; D is unclear. The CDR3 is 14 amino acids. Germline V gives CDR1 SGDLS, CDR2 YYNGEE. Deletions cut 3 bases from V and 5 bases from J, with 12 bases between. CDR3 bases: TGTGCCAGCAGCGCCCAAGAAGCCCATCAGCCCCAGCATTTT. As protein: CASSAQEAHQPQHF.

This clonotype was picked up many times. The V and J genes are TRBV9 and TRBJ2-5; 8 bases match TRBD1. The germline V gene encodes CDR1 SGDLS and CDR2 YYNGEE. This CDR3 has 16 amino acids. V trimming: 3 bases; J trimming: 1 base; junction bases outside the gene matches: 8. In nucleotides, the CDR3 is TGTGCCAGCAGCGCGGGTGGGGACAGGCCCCAAGAGACCCAGTACTTC. It encodes CASSAGGDRPQETQYF. Full variable domain (rest looked up from reference TRBV9 and TRBJ2-5): DSGVTQTPKHLITATGQRVTLRCSPRSGDLSVYWYQQSLDQGLQFLIQYYNGEERAKGNILERFSAQQFPDLHSELNLSSLELGDSALYFCASSAGGDRPQETQYFGPGTRLLVL.

This clonotype has at least ten counts. The chain combines TRBV9 with TRBJ2-2; D remains unclear. Looked up from germline, CDR1 is SGDLS and CDR2 is YYNGEE. The CDR3 totals 16 residues. V was cut by 0 bases and J by 6 bases, with 15 bases left in between. CDR3 region: CASSVEGTFGSGELFF. The DNA for the CDR3 is TGTGCCAGCAGCGTAGAGGGCACATTCGGTTCCGGGGAGCTGTTTTTT.

Many counts were recorded for this clonotype. The J gene is TRBJ2-1, the V gene TRBV9; 7 bases align to TRBD1. This CDR3 comprises 15 residues. Germline V lookup: CDR1 SGDLS, CDR2 YYNGEE. V trimming: 3 bases; J trimming: 3 bases; junction bases outside the gene matches: 6. As DNA, the CDR3 is TGTGCCAGCAGCGCCTCGGGACAGCGCTACAATGAGCAGTTCTTC. Its translation is CASSASGQRYNEQFF.

This clonotype was counted many times. The rearrangement joins TRBV9 to TRBJ2-1; 11 nucleotides line up with TRBD2. Germline CDR1 is SGDLS and CDR2 is YYNGEE. This CDR3 contains 14 residues. With V trimmed by 3 bases and J by 9 bases, 5 bases remained unmatched. The CDR3: CASSGVAGGGEQFF. The CDR3 DNA reads TGTGCCAGCAGCGGCGTAGCGGGAGGGGGTGAGCAGTTCTTC.

There are many counts of this clonotype. The chain joins TRBV9 to TRBJ2-5, with 8 bases matching TRBD2. The CDR3 sequence is 15 residues long. After removal of 3 bases from V and 4 bases from J, the junction contained 8 bases not matched to a gene. Germline V gene lookup returns CDR1 SGDLS and CDR2 YYNGEE. The DNA for the CDR3 is TGTGCCAGCAGCGAGGCGGGGGGCCTGCGAGAGACCCAGTACTTC. It translates to CASSEAGGLRETQYF.

Many counts were recorded for this clonotype. The DNA of the CDR3 is TGTGCCAGCAGCGTAGCGGTCGGGGCGGTAGAAAAACTGTTTTTT. It yields the protein CASSVAVGAVEKLFF. This chain uses TRBV9 with TRBJ1-4; TRBD1 might be the D (5 bases). The CDR3 length is 15 residues. Deletions cut 0 bases from V and 8 bases from J, with 14 bases between. The germline gives CDR1 SGDLS, CDR2 YYNGEE.

This clonotype was seen at least ten times. The chain carries TRBV9 and TRBJ1-5; TRBD1 aligns across 12 bases. Germline loops: CDR1 SGDLS, CDR2 YYNGEE. The CDR3 has 15 residues. V was clipped by 3 bases and J by 7 bases; unmatched bases: 5. The CDR3 region is CASSAGTGGWQPQHF. DNA for the CDR3: TGTGCCAGCAGCGCCGGGACAGGGGGCTGGCAGCCCCAGCATTTT.

Only a few counts were recorded for this clonotype. Just one base apart from a much larger clone, this may be a read error. This chain links TRBV9 with TRBJ2-3; a weak D match, TRBD2 (5 bases). Trimming took 0 bases from V and 4 from J, leaving 12 bases between them. Per germline, CDR1 SGDLS and CDR2 YYNGEE. This CDR3 region has 15 residues. CDR3 sequence (DNA): TGTGCCAGCAGCGTAGTCGGCGAGGACTCAGATACGCAGTATTTT. This gives the protein CASSVVGEDSDTQYF.

This clonotype was found many times. This chain uses TRBV9 with TRBJ2-3, with D hard to call. V was trimmed by 1 base and J by 2 bases, leaving 14 bases between them. Germline values: CDR1 SGDLS, CDR2 YYNGEE. This CDR3 has 16 amino acids. CDR3 region: CASSVFPGIPTDTQYF. CDR3 coding DNA: TGTGCCAGCAGCGTATTTCCGGGTATACCCACAGATACGCAGTATTTT.

There are many counts of this clonotype. The rearrangement links TRBV9 to TRBJ2-3; 8 bases are a match to TRBD2. With V trimmed by 2 bases and J by 2 bases, 4 bases remained unmatched. Germline lookup yields CDR1 SGDLS and CDR2 YYNGEE. The CDR3 runs to 15 residues. The CDR3 region has the DNA TGTGCCAGCAGCGTCAAACTAGCGGCCACAGATACGCAGTATTTT. Protein sequence: CASSVKLAATDTQYF.

This clonotype was seen only a few times. The chain uses TRBV9 and TRBJ2-2; TRBD1 might be the D (6 bases). Germline V gives CDR1 SGDLS, CDR2 YYNGEE. The V end lost 3 bases, the J end lost 5 bases, and 20 bases lay between the germline ends. The CDR3 consists of 17 residues. This chain's CDR3 is CASSEGPGTIPTGELFF. In nucleotides, the CDR3 is TGTGCCAGCAGCGAGGGGCCCGGGACAATTCCGACCGGGGAGCTGTTTTTT.

This clonotype was seen at least ten times. The genes are TRBV9 and TRBJ1-1, with D maybe TRBD1 (5 bases). The CDR3 is 13 residues long. The germline CDR1 and CDR2 sequences are SGDLS and YYNGEE. V was clipped by 0 bases and J by 6 bases, with 9 bases between them. The CDR3 nucleotides read TGTGCCAGCAGCGTAGGGGGGATGGCTGAAGCTTTCTTT. Its translation: CASSVGGMAEAFF.

This clonotype was observed at least ten times. This chain links TRBV9 with TRBJ2-1; TRBD2 matches 8 bases. The V gene end was trimmed by 0 bases and the J gene end by 0 bases; junction bases not matched to a gene: 2. The CDR3 runs 16 residues. CDR1 and CDR2 from the germline V gene are SGDLS and YYNGEE. For the CDR3, the DNA is TGTGCCAGCAGCGTAGGAAGCGGGAGCTCCTACAATGAGCAGTTCTTC. Its translation is CASSVGSGSSYNEQFF.